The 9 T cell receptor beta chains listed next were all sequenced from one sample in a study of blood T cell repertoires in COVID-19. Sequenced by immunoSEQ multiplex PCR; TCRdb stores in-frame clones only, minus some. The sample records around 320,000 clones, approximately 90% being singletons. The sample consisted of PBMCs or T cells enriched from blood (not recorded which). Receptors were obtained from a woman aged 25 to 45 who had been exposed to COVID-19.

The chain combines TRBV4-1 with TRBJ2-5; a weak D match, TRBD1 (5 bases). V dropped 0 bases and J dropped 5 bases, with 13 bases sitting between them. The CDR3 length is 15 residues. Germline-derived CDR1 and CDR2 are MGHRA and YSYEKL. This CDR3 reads CASSQDLGVGETQYF. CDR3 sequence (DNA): TGCGCCAGCAGCCAAGATCTAGGGGTCGGGGAGACCCAGTACTTC.

Here the CDR3 reads CASSLEAGGYTEAFF. The CDR3 DNA follows: TGTGCCAGCAGCTTAGAAGCAGGGGGGTACACTGAAGCTTTCTTT. The rearrangement uses TRBV7-6 and TRBJ1-1, with 7 bases aligning to TRBD1. Germline V gene sequence: CDR1 SGHVS, CDR2 FNYEAQ. V lost 1 base and J lost 3; bases outside the gene matches: 5. The CDR3 has 15 residues.

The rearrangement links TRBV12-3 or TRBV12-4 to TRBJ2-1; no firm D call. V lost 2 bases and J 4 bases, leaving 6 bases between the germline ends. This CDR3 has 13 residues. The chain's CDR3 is CASSLTGYNEQFF. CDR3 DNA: TGTGCCAGCAGTTTAACGGGTTACAATGAGCAGTTCTTC.

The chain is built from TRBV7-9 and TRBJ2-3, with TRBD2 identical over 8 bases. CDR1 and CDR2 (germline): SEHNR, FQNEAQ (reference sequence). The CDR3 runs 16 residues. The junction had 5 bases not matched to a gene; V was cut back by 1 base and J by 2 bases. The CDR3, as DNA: TGTGCCAGCAGCTTAGGGATAGCGGGGCACACAGATACGCAGTATTTT. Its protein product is CASSLGIAGHTDTQYF. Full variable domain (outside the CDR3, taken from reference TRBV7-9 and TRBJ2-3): DTGVSQNPRHKITKRGQNVTFRCDPISEHNRLYWYRQTLGQGPEFLTYFQNEAQLEKSRLLSDRFSAERPKGSFSTLEIQRTEQGDSAMYLCASSLGIAGHTDTQYFGPGTRLTVL.

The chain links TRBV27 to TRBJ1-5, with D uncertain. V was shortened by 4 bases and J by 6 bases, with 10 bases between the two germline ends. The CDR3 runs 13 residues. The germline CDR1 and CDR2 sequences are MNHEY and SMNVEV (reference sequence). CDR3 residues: CASSWEWTQPQHF. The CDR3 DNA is TGTGCCAGCAGTTGGGAGTGGACTCAGCCCCAGCATTTT.

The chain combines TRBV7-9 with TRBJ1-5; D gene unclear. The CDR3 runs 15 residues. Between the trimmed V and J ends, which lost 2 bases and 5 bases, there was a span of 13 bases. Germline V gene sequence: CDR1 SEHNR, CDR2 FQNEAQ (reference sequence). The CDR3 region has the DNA TGTGCCAGCAGCTTACATGACGGAGGAGATCAGCCCCAGCATTTT. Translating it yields CASSLHDGGDQPQHF.

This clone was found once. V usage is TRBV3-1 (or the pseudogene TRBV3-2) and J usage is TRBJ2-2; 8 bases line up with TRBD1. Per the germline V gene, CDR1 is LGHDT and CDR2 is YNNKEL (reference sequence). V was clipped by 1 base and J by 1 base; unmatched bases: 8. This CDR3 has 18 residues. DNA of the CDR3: TGTGCCAGCAGCCAAGGGTGGACAGGGAGAGGGAACACCGGGGAGCTGTTTTTT. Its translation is CASSQGWTGRGNTGELFF.

CDR3 DNA: TGTGCCAGCAGCGCGAGGACAGGGAGTGGGAATGGCTACACCTTC. It translates to CASSARTGSGNGYTF. The chain uses TRBV14 and TRBJ1-2; 8 nucleotides match TRBD1. J was trimmed by 6 bases and V by 5 bases; bases with no gene match: 11. Germline V lookup: CDR1 SGHDN, CDR2 FVKESK. This CDR3 comprises 15 residues. The full variable domain, its missing parts supplied by reference TRBV14 and TRBJ1-2, is EAGVTQFPSHSVIEKGQTVTLRCDPISGHDNLYWYRRVMGKEIKFLLHFVKESKQDESGMPNNRFLAERTGGTYSTLKVQPAELEDSGVYFCASSARTGSGNGYTFGSGTRLTVV.

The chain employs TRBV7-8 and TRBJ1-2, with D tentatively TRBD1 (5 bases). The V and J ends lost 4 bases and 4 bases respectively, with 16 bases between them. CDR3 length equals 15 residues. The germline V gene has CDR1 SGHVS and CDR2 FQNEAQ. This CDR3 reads CASSYRTRGSYGYTF. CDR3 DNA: TGTGCCAGCAGCTACCGGACAAGAGGATCCTATGGCTACACCTTC.